This T cell receptor beta chain was captured in a study of shared clonotypes between healthy human individuals. Whole-study findings and limits: Among non-shared clonotypes, generation probabilities were lower than among those shared by all four donors.

Repertoires were generated with immunoSEQ multiplex PCR, while TCRdb's copy carries only in-frame clones and drops some. The sample lists some 500,000 clones; 90% to 97% were seen once. Germline V gene lookup returns CDR1 DFQATT and CDR2 SNEGSKA (reference sequence). Trimming stripped 3 bases from V and 4 bases from J, with 5 bases between. CDR3 length: 11 residues. With respect to this clone: No antigen is known for it.

Material: naive CD4+ T cells sorted from blood. Subset meaning: CD45RA+ positively selected. The chain joins TRBV20-1 to TRBJ2-3, with unresolved D. The receptor comes from a woman in her twenties or thirties in good health. DNA of the CDR3: TGCAGTGCTAGCCGAGCAGATACGCAGTATTTT. It translates to CSASRADTQYF.